This TCR beta chain was identified in a study of cytomegalovirus exposure and HLA in healthy donors. Study context: Of a few hundred genotyped donors, about 80% grouped in the Caucasian-associated ancestry cluster. Study-level results: CMV serostatus was the only immune exposure information that was available. Earlier analysis looked at TCR beta V segments, and most were productive about 90% or about 30% of the time. Follow-up analysis later connected one missense variant in DCLRE1C with trimming of TCR beta V- and J-genes.

PCR involved 60 Vbeta and 13 Jbeta primers. The data were produced by immunoSEQ multiplex PCR, yet TCRdb's version contains in-frame clones alone and is incomplete. Of some 190,000 clones listed, over 80% are singletons. This clone was seen only a few times. What it binds is not known. The sequence derives from a girl aged 5 to 17 in good health and CMV-seropositive. The sample taken for sequencing was PBMCs.

Written as DNA, the CDR3 is TGCGCCAGCAGCCGCGCCCATAGCGGGAGGGCCGGGAGCTCCTACAATGAGCAGTTCTTC. This sequence encodes CASSRAHSGRAGSSYNEQFF. V is TRBV5-1 and J is TRBJ2-1; 11 bases line up with TRBD2. The CDR3 totals 20 residues. Unmatched junction bases numbered 15, after V lost 4 bases and J lost 0 bases. The germline V gene encodes CDR1 SGHRS and CDR2 YFSETQ.